This T cell receptor (beta chain) emerged from a study of T-cell memory formation after mild COVID-19. Study-wide background: Largely donor-specific sequence clusters came from a couple of donors. Overall study results and limits: The study found balanced CD4/CD8 in clones contracting day 15 to 85 and a CD4+ lean in later expanders. For contracting clones, CD4+ ones sat mainly in CM and EM, CD8+ in EMRA.

A single record per CDR3 protein comes from TCRdb applying MiXCR to the 5' RACE reads. The sample records approximately 190,000 distinct CDR3 sequences, about 16% being singletons. On this clonotype itself: Its antigen remains unknown.

The CDR3 is 15 amino acids. The germline gives CDR1 SGHRS, CDR2 YFSETQ. Trimming took 4 bases from V and 2 from J; bases not matched to a gene: 5. The chain has TRBV5-1 and TRBJ2-3; 9 nucleotides match TRBD1. Sequencing used PBMCs or a T cell subset sorted from them (not recorded which). The source is an adult woman who had mild COVID-19 (a few samples of this study predate the infection). Cell type and time point are not known. Here the CDR3 reads CASSKDRGFTDTQYF. CDR3 nucleotides: TGCGCCAGCAGCAAGGACAGGGGCTTCACAGATACGCAGTATTTT.